The 8 T cell receptor beta chains in this list originate from one sample, sequenced in a study of blood T cell repertoires in COVID-19. Clones were sequenced by immunoSEQ multiplex PCR, and TCRdb holds only the in-frame ones, with some missing. Of around 77,000 clones listed, 85% to 90% are singletons. The sequenced material came from peripheral blood. These receptors were obtained from a man older than 75 with acute or convalescent COVID-19.

The V gene is TRBV6-5, the J gene TRBJ2-1; 7 bases map to TRBD2. Looked up from germline, CDR1 is MNHEY and CDR2 is SVGAGI. The CDR3 totals 15 residues. J lost 8 bases, V lost 8 bases, and 15 bases had no gene match. The CDR3 loop reads CASLEGGAGVHEQFF. The CDR3 nucleotides read TGTGCCAGCCTAGAAGGTGGGGCGGGGGTACATGAGCAGTTCTTC.

J is TRBJ2-5 and V is TRBV7-9, with TRBD1 identical over 8 bases. Trimming removed 6 bases from V and 5 bases from J; junction bases left unmatched: 11. CDR3 length: 15 amino acids. Germline V gene data show CDR1 as SEHNR and CDR2 as FQNEAQ (reference sequence). CDR3 protein: CASSTLGQGWETQYF. CDR3 bases: TGTGCCAGCAGTACCCTCGGACAGGGTTGGGAGACCCAGTACTTC.

This sequence joins TRBV19 and TRBJ2-1; 7 bases fit TRBD2. With V trimmed by 1 base and J by 7 bases, 10 bases remained unmatched. The germline V gene encodes CDR1 LNHDA and CDR2 SQIVND (reference sequence). The CDR3 runs 16 residues. CDR3 residues: CASSIVEGGENNEQFF. CDR3 bases: TGTGCCAGTAGTATAGTGGAGGGAGGGGAGAATAATGAGCAGTTCTTC.

This clone came up once. The V and J genes are TRBV9 and TRBJ2-2; 11 bases fit TRBD2. V shed 8 bases, J shed 0 bases, and the junction held 18 bases outside the gene matches. The germline V gene encodes CDR1 SGDLS and CDR2 YYNGEE. This CDR3 is 20 amino acids long. This CDR3 is CARFLSSGVAGGANTGELFF. The CDR3 region has the DNA TGTGCCAGATTTCTGTCCTCGGGAGTAGCGGGAGGGGCGAACACCGGGGAGCTGTTTTTT.

The chain combines TRBV7-8 with TRBJ1-3; D perhaps matches TRBD1 (6 bases). The germline V and J ends were trimmed by 5 bases and 4 bases, with 18 bases remaining between them. The CDR3 contains 16 residues. The V gene's germline CDR1 is SGHVS and CDR2 FQNEAQ. The CDR3 loop is CASSPLDRSPGNTIYF. The CDR3 coding sequence is TGTGCCAGCAGCCCGCTTGACAGGTCGCCGGGAAACACCATATATTTT.

Notes on this clone: The junction differs from germline at one of its ends, possibly a read error. The gene calls are TRBV7-9 and TRBJ2-5; maybe TRBD2 (5 bases). The CDR3 consists of 13 residues. Looked up from germline, CDR1 is SEHNR and CDR2 is FQNEAQ (reference sequence). CDR3 protein: CASSPREQGRVDF. Here the CDR3 DNA reads TGTGCCAGCAGCCCGAGGGAACAAGGTCGGGTCGACTTC.

The chain uses TRBV27 and TRBJ1-6; D call uncertain. Trimming stripped 10 bases from V and 9 bases from J, with 7 bases between. The CDR3 covers 10 residues. CDR1 is MNHEY and CDR2 is SMNVEV in the germline V gene (reference sequence). The CDR3, as DNA: TGTGCCATCCTAGGTTCACCCCTCCACTTT. Translation gives CAILGSPLHF.

This clone was seen only a few times. The rearrangement uses TRBV10-1 and TRBJ2-7; 7 bases are shared with TRBD2. Germline V CDR1 and CDR2: WNHNN, SYGVQD (reference sequence). V trimming: 6 bases; J trimming: 0 bases; junction bases outside the gene matches: 5. This CDR3 comprises 14 residues. The DNA of the CDR3 is TGCGCCAGCAGCCCGGGAGGATCCTCCTACGAGCAGTACTTC. Translating it yields CASSPGGSSYEQYF.